The 28 T cell receptor beta chains reported below all come from one sample, sequenced in a study of blood T cell repertoires in COVID-19. Clones were sequenced by immunoSEQ multiplex PCR, and TCRdb holds only the in-frame ones, with some missing. Seen here are more than 300,000 clones, more than 75% observed once, and the top ten hold around 9.3%. Sample: peripheral blood. The source of these receptors is a woman under 40 with COVID-19, enrolled during active disease.

V is TRBV4-3 and J is TRBJ1-4; 7 bases match TRBD1. Germline V gene lookup returns CDR1 LGHNA and CDR2 YSLEER. The CDR3 runs 14 residues. V shed 4 bases and J 4 bases; nucleotides not matched to a gene: 3. CDR3 DNA sequence: TGCGCCAGCAGCCTAGACAGGGTTAATGAAAAACTGTTTTTT. It is translated as CASSLDRVNEKLFF.

In this sample, this clone turned up a few times. This chain links TRBV7-9 with TRBJ2-3; 11 nucleotides align to TRBD2. The V gene end was trimmed by 3 bases and the J gene end by 0 bases; junction bases not matched to a gene: 5. This CDR3 has 17 amino acids. Per the germline V gene, CDR1 is SEHNR and CDR2 is FQNEAQ (reference sequence). CDR3 residues: CASSLGLAEISTDTQYF. CDR3 sequence (DNA): TGTGCCAGCAGCTTGGGACTAGCGGAGATTAGCACAGATACGCAGTATTTT.

V and J are TRBV5-4 and TRBJ2-1; D possibly corresponds to TRBD2 (7 bases). The CDR3 totals 18 residues. V lost 3 bases and J 0 bases, leaving 19 bases between the germline ends. CDR1 and CDR2 (germline): SGHNT, YYREEE (reference sequence). CDR3 loop: CASSSGGGGASSYNEQFF. CDR3 DNA: TGTGCCAGCAGCTCCGGCGGGGGCGGGGCCAGCTCCTACAATGAGCAGTTCTTC.

V is TRBV7-2 and J is TRBJ2-5, with D perhaps matching TRBD1 (5 bases). V lost 3 bases and J 3 bases, leaving 20 bases between the germline ends. This CDR3 comprises 17 residues. Germline loops: CDR1 SGHTA, CDR2 FQGNSA. The CDR3 spells CASSFLGQYTNKETQYF. The CDR3 region has the DNA TGTGCCAGCAGCTTTCTAGGACAATACACTAATAAAGAGACCCAGTACTTC.

This chain connects TRBV30 to TRBJ2-5; D might be TRBD1 (6 bases). Germline loops: CDR1 GTSNPN, CDR2 SVGIG (reference sequence). Trimming removed 2 bases from V and 5 bases from J, with 12 bases in between. The CDR3 sequence is 13 residues long. CDR3: CAWSTDRLETQYF. In nucleotides, the CDR3 is TGTGCCTGGAGTACTGACAGGCTGGAGACCCAGTACTTC.

The chain recombines TRBV11-2 with TRBJ2-3; D gene uncertain. V lost 1 base and J lost 4, with 9 bases in between. Germline V gene lookup returns CDR1 SGHAT and CDR2 FQNNGV. This CDR3 spans 14 amino acids. Written as DNA, the CDR3 is TGTGCCAGCAGCTTAGCCCTCCGGGCAGATACGCAGTATTTT. It yields the protein CASSLALRADTQYF.

The gene calls are TRBV2 and TRBJ2-2; the match to TRBD2 covers 11 bases. The V gene's germline CDR1 is SNHLY and CDR2 FYNNEI. V was pared by 6 bases and J by 5 bases, with 5 bases of the junction left unmatched. The CDR3 contains 15 residues. The CDR3 loop is CASRPTSGSTGELFF. The CDR3 region has the DNA TGTGCCAGCAGACCAACTAGCGGGAGTACCGGGGAGCTGTTTTTT.

The rearrangement joins TRBV14 to TRBJ2-5; TRBD2 agrees at 8 bases. From germline, CDR1 is SGHDN and CDR2 FVKESK. This CDR3 comprises 16 residues. J lost 5 bases, V lost 6 bases, and 14 bases had no gene match. CDR3 in DNA: TGTGCCAGCAGTCTCAGCGGGAGCCAGACGAGGGAGACCCAGTACTTC. This translates into CASSLSGSQTRETQYF.

The J gene is TRBJ1-6, the V gene TRBV28; perhaps TRBD1 as D (5 bases). The CDR3 covers 14 residues. Germline CDR1 is MDHEN and CDR2 is SYDVKM. V lost 3 bases and J lost 10, with 13 bases in between. The CDR3: CASSLVQGESPLHF. CDR3 DNA: TGTGCCAGCAGTTTGGTTCAGGGTGAATCACCCCTCCACTTT.

There are a few counts of this clone. J is TRBJ1-4 and V is TRBV11-2; perhaps TRBD1 as D (5 bases). Per the germline V gene, CDR1 is SGHAT and CDR2 is FQNNGV. Between the trimmed V and J ends, which lost 4 bases and 6 bases, there was a span of 18 bases. CDR3 length equals 16 residues. The CDR3 nucleotides read TGTGCCAGCAGCTCCCTTCGACGTGGGGCATATGAAAAACTGTTTTTT. It yields the protein CASSSLRRGAYEKLFF.

The rearrangement joins TRBV9 to TRBJ2-3; D gene ambiguous. Germline V lookup: CDR1 SGDLS, CDR2 YYNGEE. The V end lost 2 bases, the J end lost 4 bases, and 11 bases lay between the germline ends. This CDR3 is built from 14 residues. CDR3 nucleotide sequence: TGTGCCAGCAGCGTTGCGGCTTGGGCAGATACGCAGTATTTT. Translated, it gives CASSVAAWADTQYF.

The rearrangement links TRBV7-3 to TRBJ2-1; 12 bases are a match to TRBD2. The CDR3 loop spans 15 amino acids. Germline CDR1 SGHTA, CDR2 FQGTGA. V gave up 5 bases and J gave up 6 bases; unmatched junction bases: 5. The CDR3 sequence is CASSPLAGGFNEQFF. The CDR3 region has the DNA TGTGCCAGCAGCCCTCTAGCGGGAGGGTTCAATGAGCAGTTCTTC.

This chain joins TRBV4-1 and TRBJ2-1; TRBD2 aligns across 13 bases. V lost 4 bases, J lost 0 bases, and 9 bases stayed unmatched. CDR3 length: 19 amino acids. Germline CDR1 reads MGHRA; CDR2 reads YSYEKL. CDR3 nucleotides: TGCGCCAGCAGCCTGGGACTAGCGGGGCCGCCCGGCTCCTACAATGAGCAGTTCTTC. Amino acid sequence: CASSLGLAGPPGSYNEQFF.

The chain joins TRBV5-6 to TRBJ2-1, with a tentative D call TRBD2 (6 bases). The CDR3 is made up of 13 amino acids. With 4 bases removed from V and 9 bases from J, the gap between germline ends came to 14 bases. Germline V gives CDR1 SGHDT, CDR2 YYEEEE. The CDR3 bases are TGTGCCAGCAGCCTCTGGAGGGCGGTTGAGCAGTTCTTC. This codes for CASSLWRAVEQFF.

The chain uses TRBV30 and TRBJ2-3; D uncertain. The germline V and J ends were trimmed by 5 bases and 6 bases, with 9 bases remaining between them. This CDR3 region has 11 residues. CDR1 and CDR2 from the germline V gene are GTSNPN and SVGIG (reference sequence). The CDR3 reads CAWGRWDTQYF. CDR3 in DNA: TGTGCCTGGGGCCGGTGGGATACGCAGTATTTT.

This clone was counted between two and nine times. CDR3 DNA: TGTGCCAGCAGTTTCGACACACTCACCGGGGAGCTGTTTTTT. As protein: CASSFDTLTGELFF. This sequence joins TRBV27 and TRBJ2-2, with no clear D. CDR1 and CDR2 (germline): MNHEY, SMNVEV (reference sequence). The CDR3 has 14 amino acids. V shed 3 bases and J shed 4 bases, with 9 bases lying between them.

The sample holds one count of this clone. The chain combines TRBV6-6 with TRBJ1-1; a weak D match, TRBD1 (5 bases). The CDR3 sequence is 14 residues long. V was clipped by 0 bases and J by 3 bases, with 8 bases between them. Germline V CDR1 and CDR2: MNHNY, SVGAGI (reference sequence). DNA of the CDR3: TGTGCCAGCAGTTACTCAGGGGCTGACACTGAAGCTTTCTTT. It is translated as CASSYSGADTEAFF.

The V call is TRBV21-1, the J call TRBJ2-1; TRBD2, the table's D call, lacks a check against the DNA. TRBV21-1 is a pseudogene segment. This CDR3 contains 17 residues. Here the CDR3 reads CASSKEETSGTYNEQFF. DNA of the CDR3: TGTGCCAGCAGCAAAGAAGAGACTAGCGGGACTTACAATGAGCAGTTCTTC.

The CDR3 sequence: CASSSGAGGQETQYF. CDR3 nucleotide sequence: TGTGCCAGCTCATCGGGGGCGGGAGGTCAAGAGACCCAGTACTTC. The chain uses TRBV18 and TRBJ2-5; 8 nucleotides align to TRBD2. Germline V gene sequence: CDR1 KGHSH, CDR2 LQKENI. The V segment lost 5 bases and the J segment 2 bases; nucleotides outside the gene matches: 7. This CDR3 is 15 amino acids long. Full variable domain (remainder filled in from reference TRBV18 and TRBJ2-5): NAGVMQNPRHLVRRRGQEARLRCSPMKGHSHVYWYRQLPEEGLKFMVYLQKENIIDESGMPKERFSAEFPKEGPSILRIQQVVRGDSAAYFCASSSGAGGQETQYFGPGTRLLVL.

The V call is TRBV4-1, the J call TRBJ2-7; D perhaps matches TRBD2 (6 bases). CDR1 and CDR2 (germline): MGHRA, YSYEKL. The length of the CDR3 is 13 residues. Trimming cost V 4 bases and J 5 bases, with 12 bases left between them. The CDR3 coding sequence is TGCGCCAGCAGCCGACCTAGCGATCACGAGCAGTACTTC. Translating it yields CASSRPSDHEQYF.

This sequence joins TRBV10-3 and TRBJ2-6; D might be TRBD2 (6 bases). There are 15 residues in the CDR3. The germline V and J ends were trimmed by 1 base and 3 bases, with 7 bases remaining between them. Germline loops: CDR1 ENHRY, CDR2 SYGVKD. This chain's CDR3 is CAISEWGGGANVLTF. CDR3 bases: TGTGCCATCAGTGAGTGGGGAGGTGGGGCCAACGTCCTGACTTTC.

The chain carries TRBV2 and TRBJ2-3; D gene unclear. Trimming removed 6 bases from V and 6 bases from J, with 7 bases in between. CDR1 SNHLY and CDR2 FYNNEI come from the germline V gene. This CDR3 has 11 residues. For the CDR3, the DNA is TGTGCCAGCAGATTGTCGGATACGCAGTATTTT. Residues: CASRLSDTQYF.

The chain joins TRBV20-1 to TRBJ2-1; 11 nucleotides align to TRBD2. Unmatched junction bases numbered 8, after V lost 3 bases and J lost 10 bases. Looked up from germline, CDR1 is DFQATT and CDR2 is SNEGSKA (reference sequence). The CDR3 is made up of 14 amino acids. The CDR3 here is CSASLLAGVGEQFF. The CDR3 DNA is TGCAGTGCTAGTCTACTAGCGGGAGTTGGCGAGCAGTTCTTC.

V is TRBV5-1 and J is TRBJ1-1; D possibly corresponds to TRBD1 (5 bases). The V end was cut by 7 bases, the J end by 1 base, with 17 bases between. The CDR3 spans 15 residues. CDR1 and CDR2 (germline): SGHRS, YFSETQ. CDR3 coding DNA: TGCGCCAGCTACGTAACAACGGGGGAGAACACTGAAGCTTTCTTT. It translates to CASYVTTGENTEAFF.

The chain links TRBV27 to TRBJ2-7; D is perhaps TRBD2 (6 bases). The CDR3 extends over 15 amino acids. The germline V gene has CDR1 MNHEY and CDR2 SMNVEV (reference sequence). V gave up 5 bases and J gave up 3 bases, with 17 bases separating them. CDR3 sequence: CASSLARGTVYEQYF. The DNA for the CDR3 is TGTGCCAGCAGTCTCGCCCGGGGGACCGTCTACGAGCAGTACTTC.

The rearrangement joins TRBV7-8 to TRBJ2-7; TRBD1 is a possible D gene (5 bases). Germline V gives CDR1 SGHVS, CDR2 FQNEAQ. This CDR3 has 15 residues. V shed 3 bases and J shed 0 bases, with 12 bases lying between them. For the CDR3, the DNA is TGTGCCAGCAGCTTCCGGACACCACTCTCCTACGAGCAGTACTTC. Amino acids: CASSFRTPLSYEQYF.

The chain recombines TRBV4-3 with TRBJ2-6, with D hard to call. The V and J ends lost 3 bases and 0 bases respectively, with 9 bases between them. Germline lookup yields CDR1 LGHNA and CDR2 YSLEER. The CDR3 spans 16 residues. The CDR3 is CASSQGISSGANVLTF. In DNA, the CDR3 is TGCGCCAGCAGCCAGGGCATCTCCTCTGGGGCCAACGTCCTGACTTTC.

This chain joins TRBV30 and TRBJ2-7; TRBD2 is a possible D gene (5 bases). CDR1 and CDR2 from the germline V gene are GTSNPN and SVGIG (reference sequence). With 3 bases removed from V and 4 bases from J, the gap between germline ends came to 13 bases. There are 13 residues in the CDR3. The CDR3: CAWRVGERYEQYF. As DNA, the CDR3 is TGTGCCTGGAGAGTCGGGGAACGGTACGAGCAGTACTTC.